This T cell receptor (beta chain) was documented in a study of immune characteristics of hereditary and idiopathic chronic pancreatitis. This clone qualifies as large (0.1 to 1%). Sequencing used immunoSEQ multiplex PCR; TCRdb keeps in-frame clones, though not all of them. The table shows thousands of clones, with 70% to 80% occurring only once. The pancreas tissue came from patients undergoing total pancreatectomy with islet autotransplantation. Genomic DNA was extracted directly from bulk pancreas tissue without T cell sorting. The V gene's germline CDR1 is LGHNA and CDR2 YNFKEQ. V lost 0 bases and J 7 bases, leaving 12 bases between the germline ends. This CDR3 comprises 15 residues.

This clonotype originated in a human donor with chronic pancreatitis. Input material: pancreas tissue with idiopathic chronic pancreatitis. J is TRBJ2-2 and V is TRBV4-2; tentatively, D is TRBD1 (7 bases). The CDR3, as DNA: TGTGCCAGCAGCCAAGAGGAGGGGGCGGGCGGGGAGCTGTTTTTT. It is translated as CASSQEEGAGGELFF.